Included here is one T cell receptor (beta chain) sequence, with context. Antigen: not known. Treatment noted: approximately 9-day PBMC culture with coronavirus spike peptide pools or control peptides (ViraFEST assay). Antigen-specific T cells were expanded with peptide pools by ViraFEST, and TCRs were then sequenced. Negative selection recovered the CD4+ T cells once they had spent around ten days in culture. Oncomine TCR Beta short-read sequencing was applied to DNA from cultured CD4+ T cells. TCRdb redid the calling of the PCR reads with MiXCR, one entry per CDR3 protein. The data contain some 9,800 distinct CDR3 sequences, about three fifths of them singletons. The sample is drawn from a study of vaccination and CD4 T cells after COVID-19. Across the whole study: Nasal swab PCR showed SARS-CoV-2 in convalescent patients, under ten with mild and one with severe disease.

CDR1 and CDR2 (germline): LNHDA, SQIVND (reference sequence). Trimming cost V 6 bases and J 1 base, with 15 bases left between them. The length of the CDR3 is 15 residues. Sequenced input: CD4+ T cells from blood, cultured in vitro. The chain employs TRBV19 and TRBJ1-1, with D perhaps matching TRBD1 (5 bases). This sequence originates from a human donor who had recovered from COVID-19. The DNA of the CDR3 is TGTGCCAGTAGCCCACGGGACCGACGGAACACTGAAGCTTTCTTT. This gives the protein CASSPRDRRNTEAFF.